This TCR beta chain was found in a study of identical twins. The germline V gene encodes CDR1 SNHLY and CDR2 FYNNEI. V lost 9 bases, J lost 7 bases, and 17 bases stayed unmatched. CDR3 length: 16 amino acids. TCRdb independently ran MiXCR on the 5' RACE reads; one entry per CDR3 protein. This sample has a few hundred thousand distinct CDR3 sequences; roughly 12% occur once, and the top ten carry 4% to 5%. In addition, the sample was reused for a study of yellow fever vaccine responses in identical twins.

V gene TRBV2 combines with J gene TRBJ2-2; 7 bases align to TRBD1. The TCR was taken from a woman aged 18-30 years in good health. The sample consisted of memory (CD45RO+) T cells sorted from blood. CDR3 protein: CARETGTARQGGELFF. DNA of the CDR3: TGTGCCAGGGAGACCGGGACAGCTCGTCAGGGCGGGGAGCTGTTTTTT.